One T cell receptor (beta chain) is described in this entry. Its specificity is unknown. Time point defined: week 11, during vaccination. Vaccine doses each comprised 300 ug of mutant IDH1 20-mer peptide, with topical imiquimod. Profiled with immunoSEQ multiplex PCR; TCRdb holds only in-frame clones, not every one. Found here are more than 50,000 clones, 80% of them singletons; the top ten hold 4.5% to 7.5%. The record originates from a study of a mutant IDH1 vaccine in newly diagnosed glioma. This specimen consisted of PBMCs, obtained from a glioma patient whose treatment included an IDH1 peptide vaccine. This receptor was obtained from a man between 45 and 60 years old with glioma.

CDR3 region: CASSLVGESYEQYF. Written as DNA, the CDR3 is TGTGCCAGCAGCTTAGTGGGGGAGTCCTACGAGCAGTACTTC. The chain employs TRBV7-8 and TRBJ2-7; D tentatively fits TRBD1 or TRBD2 (5 bases each). Trimming stripped 1 base from V and 1 base from J, with 8 bases between. CDR3 length: 14 amino acids. CDR1 SGHVS and CDR2 FQNEAQ come from the germline V gene.